Sequencing of this T cell receptor (beta chain) was carried out in a study of shared clonotypes between healthy human individuals. The ends lost 5 bases at V and 6 bases at J; junction bases unmatched: 11. The CDR3 is 15 residues long. Germline assignment: CDR1 SEHNR and CDR2 FQNEAQ (reference sequence). CD45RO-negative cells were positively selected for CCR7, leaving out terminally differentiated effector memory CD45RA+ cells. Sequencing was performed with immunoSEQ multiplex PCR; in TCRdb, only in-frame clones are kept and a portion is missing. The sample has about 2 million clones, about 94% seen once.

The rearrangement links TRBV7-9 to TRBJ1-1; 8 bases line up with TRBD1. Source material: naive CD8+ T cells sorted from blood. The clonotype originates from a young man in good health. The CDR3 reads CASSTNRGSFPEAFF. CDR3 coding DNA: TGTGCCAGCAGCACCAACAGGGGGAGTTTCCCTGAAGCTTTCTTT.